Below, 24 T cell receptor beta chains from the same sample are listed, as sequenced in a study of T cells in tumors after PD-1 blockade. Generated by immunoSEQ multiplex PCR, the TCRdb table keeps only in-frame clones and is missing some. The data show about 2,400 clones, approximately 70% seen once. The source material was tumor tissue, sampled after anti-PD-1 treatment. These receptors were taken from a human donor with basal cell carcinoma.

This chain links TRBV7-2 with TRBJ2-3; tentative D call: TRBD1 (5 bases). Trimming pared 3 bases from V and 8 bases from J, leaving 15 bases between. Germline assignment: CDR1 SGHTA and CDR2 FQGNSA. This CDR3 spans 14 amino acids. CDR3 sequence: CASSFGQGSATQYF. The CDR3 DNA reads TGTGCCAGCAGCTTTGGCCAGGGATCAGCTACGCAGTATTTT.

The V gene is TRBV21-1, the J gene TRBJ1-2. TRBV21-1 is an annotated pseudogene. The CDR3 has 16 amino acids. CDR3 protein: CASSKGSDGVNYGYTF. In DNA, the CDR3 is TGTGCCAGCAGCAAGGGGTCAGACGGAGTCAACTATGGCTACACCTTC.

The CDR3 DNA reads TGTGCCTGGAGACCCAACACCGGGGAGCTGTTTTTT. Its translation: CAWRPNTGELFF. V usage is TRBV30 and J usage is TRBJ2-2, with D uncertain. CDR3 length: 12 residues. V was pared by 3 bases and J by 2 bases, with 4 bases between. Germline-derived CDR1 and CDR2 are GTSNPN and SVGIG (reference sequence).

The rearrangement joins TRBV29-1 to TRBJ1-4; no firm D call. CDR3 length equals 11 residues. V gave up 5 bases and J gave up 6 bases, with 7 bases separating them. Germline lookup yields CDR1 SQVTM and CDR2 ANQGSEA. CDR3 region: CSVRSYEKLFF. The DNA for the CDR3 is TGCAGCGTTAGGTCTTATGAAAAACTGTTTTTT. Full variable domain (rest looked up from reference TRBV29-1 and TRBJ1-4): SAVISQKPSRDICQRGTSLTIQCQVDSQVTMMFWYRQQPGQSLTLIATANQGSEATYESGFVIDKFPISRPNLTFSTLTVSNMSPEDSSIYLCSVRSYEKLFFGSGTQLSVL.

The rearrangement joins TRBV18 to TRBJ2-3; 8 bases fit TRBD1. V dropped 3 bases and J dropped 6; count of bases not matched to a gene: 2. The CDR3 runs to 13 residues. CDR1 and CDR2 (germline): KGHSH, LQKENI. The DNA for the CDR3 is TGTGCCAGCTCACCCCAGGGGGCCGATACGCAGTATTTT. It specifies CASSPQGADTQYF.

This clone was found once. The chain combines TRBV3-1 (or the pseudogene TRBV3-2) with TRBJ1-3, with D perhaps matching TRBD1 (5 bases). Germline values: CDR1 LGHDT, CDR2 YNNKEL (reference sequence). V was clipped by 0 bases and J by 4 bases, with 13 bases between them. CDR3 length: 16 amino acids. This CDR3 is CASSQDLGAAGNTIYF. CDR3 bases: TGTGCCAGCAGCCAAGATCTAGGGGCAGCGGGAAACACCATATATTTT.

The chain combines TRBV30 with TRBJ2-3; unclear D gene. Germline values: CDR1 GTSNPN, CDR2 SVGIG (reference sequence). With 7 bases removed from V and 5 bases from J, the gap between germline ends came to 10 bases. The CDR3 length is 11 residues. Here the CDR3 DNA reads TGTGCCTTTAAACAGCTAGATACGCAGTATTTT. Its translation is CAFKQLDTQYF.

This clone was detected only a few times. The chain links TRBV24-1 to TRBJ2-3; perhaps TRBD2 as D (6 bases). Trimming pared 9 bases from V and 7 bases from J, leaving 22 bases between. This CDR3 comprises 15 residues. Germline CDR1 and CDR2: KGHDR and SFDVKD. CDR3 loop: CATGGGQRTTHTQYF. DNA of the CDR3: TGTGCCACCGGGGGTGGCCAGCGGACTACCCATACGCAGTATTTT.

The chain links TRBV27 to TRBJ2-7; 9 nucleotides agree with TRBD1. Germline V gene data show CDR1 as MNHEY and CDR2 as SMNVEV (reference sequence). The CDR3 has 15 residues. V lost 7 bases to trimming and J lost 0 bases; unmatched junction nucleotides: 7. CDR3 region: CASNPGDRVSYEQYF. CDR3 coding DNA: TGTGCCAGCAACCCAGGGGACAGGGTCTCCTACGAGCAGTACTTC.

The chain combines TRBV28 with TRBJ1-2; D is unresolved. The germline V gene has CDR1 MDHEN and CDR2 SYDVKM. The V end was cut by 6 bases, the J end by 4 bases, with 9 bases between. The CDR3 is 12 amino acids. CDR3 sequence reads: CASSPPGYGYTF. CDR3 nucleotide sequence: TGTGCCAGCAGCCCCCCCGGCTATGGCTACACCTTC.

This clone was seen a few times. V is TRBV7-2 and J is TRBJ2-5; D remains ambiguous. Per germline, CDR1 SGHTA and CDR2 FQGNSA. The CDR3 is made up of 12 amino acids. Trimming pared 4 bases from V and 5 bases from J, leaving 8 bases between. The DNA for the CDR3 is TGTGCCAGCAGCTACCGAGCGGAGACCCAGTACTTC. It translates to CASSYRAETQYF.

The V call is TRBV3-1 (or the pseudogene TRBV3-2), the J call TRBJ2-5; no firm D call. The CDR3 sequence is 13 residues long. V dropped 0 bases and J dropped 5 bases, with 7 bases sitting between them. Germline V gene lookup returns CDR1 LGHDT and CDR2 YNNKEL (reference sequence). CDR3 in DNA: TGTGCCAGCAGCCAAGATTTTTCGGAGACCCAGTACTTC. It codes for CASSQDFSETQYF.

V usage is TRBV19 and J usage is TRBJ1-5; no definite D call. The CDR3 loop spans 15 amino acids. The V gene lost 9 bases and the J gene lost 1 base, with 16 bases spanning the gap. Germline values: CDR1 LNHDA, CDR2 SQIVND (reference sequence). CDR3 nucleotide sequence: TGTGCCAGCATCCTTTCAGGAACAAGCAATCAGCCCCAGCATTTT. Translation: CASILSGTSNQPQHF.

This clone was seen once. V gene TRBV19 combines with J gene TRBJ1-1; TRBD1 agrees at 7 bases. Unmatched junction bases numbered 17, after V lost 5 bases and J lost 5 bases. This CDR3 is 17 amino acids long. Germline V gene sequence: CDR1 LNHDA, CDR2 SQIVND (reference sequence). CDR3 loop: CASSAYAATGFSTEAFF. CDR3 in DNA: TGTGCCAGTAGTGCCTATGCGGCGACAGGGTTTAGTACTGAAGCTTTCTTT.

This chain links TRBV6-5 with TRBJ1-1; possible D gene TRBD1, 6 bases. CDR1 and CDR2 from the germline V gene are MNHEY and SVGAGI. This CDR3 has 12 amino acids. Trimming shortened V by 7 bases and J by 1 base, and 7 bases separated the two germline ends. The CDR3: CASTRGNTEAFF. The CDR3, as DNA: TGTGCCAGCACCAGGGGGAACACTGAAGCTTTCTTT.

Only a few counts were recorded for this clone. The V call is TRBV2, the J call TRBJ2-7; D is undetermined. Trimming removed 8 bases at V and 1 base at J, with 6 bases between. Germline CDR1 and CDR2: SNHLY and FYNNEI. The length of the CDR3 is 11 residues. This CDR3 reads CASGGSYEQYF. The CDR3 region has the DNA TGTGCCAGCGGTGGGTCCTACGAGCAGTACTTC.

V and J are TRBV6-2 or TRBV6-3 and TRBJ1-1; D uncertain. Germline loops: CDR1 MNHEY, CDR2 SVGEGT. The CDR3 covers 16 residues. The V end lost 2 bases, the J end lost 0 bases, and 13 bases lay between the germline ends. This CDR3 is CASSYAGLTMNTEAFF. The CDR3 DNA reads as TGTGCCAGCAGTTACGCGGGGTTGACAATGAACACTGAAGCTTTCTTT.

On this clone: Other DNA sequences in this sample translate to the same CDR3. The chain has TRBV7-9 and TRBJ1-5; D uncertain. With 1 base removed from V and 0 bases from J, the gap between germline ends came to 4 bases. The CDR3 sequence is 14 residues long. CDR1 and CDR2 from the germline V gene are SEHNR and FQNEAQ (reference sequence). CDR3 DNA sequence: TGTGCCAGCAGCTTAGGTTATAGCAATCAGCCCCAGCATTTT. This sequence encodes CASSLGYSNQPQHF.

This clone was counted once. The chain carries TRBV6-4 and TRBJ2-3, with 12 bases fitting TRBD2. Trimming cost V 6 bases and J 3 bases; bases outside gene matches: 4. The CDR3 sequence is 15 residues long. The V gene's germline CDR1 is MRHNA and CDR2 SNTAGT. The CDR3 coding sequence is TGTGCCAGCAGCCTAGCGGGGGGGCCGACAGATACGCAGTATTTT. Its protein is CASSLAGGPTDTQYF.

V gene TRBV19 combines with J gene TRBJ2-1; D is unclear. This CDR3 has 13 amino acids. Germline V lookup: CDR1 LNHDA, CDR2 SQIVND (reference sequence). V lost 1 base and J lost 5, with 6 bases in between. The CDR3 spells CASSIGSNNEQFF. For the CDR3, the DNA is TGTGCCAGTAGTATAGGGTCCAACAATGAGCAGTTCTTC.

The V gene is TRBV3-1 (or the pseudogene TRBV3-2), the J gene TRBJ2-1; 7 bases map to TRBD2. Trimming removed 1 base from V and 6 bases from J; junction bases left unmatched: 6. Germline V gene sequence: CDR1 LGHDT, CDR2 YNNKEL (reference sequence). The CDR3 consists of 15 residues. CDR3 loop: CASSQAGGSPNEQFF. The DNA of the CDR3 is TGTGCCAGCAGCCAAGCGGGAGGAAGTCCCAATGAGCAGTTCTTC.

The chain couples TRBV6-5 to TRBJ2-7; D might be TRBD1 (6 bases). Per the germline V gene, CDR1 is MNHEY and CDR2 is SVGAGI. Trimming left V 6 bases short and J 2 bases short, with 14 bases between. The CDR3 spans 14 residues. The DNA of the CDR3 is TGTGCCAGCAGCTATATTGACAGGCCCTACGAGCAGTACTTC. Translated, it gives CASSYIDRPYEQYF.

This clone showed up just a few times. The sample has other DNA sequences that encode this CDR3 too. This sequence joins TRBV29-1 and TRBJ2-5, with 7 bases identical to TRBD1. Trimming cost V 7 bases and J 2 bases; bases outside gene matches: 4. Germline CDR1 reads SQVTM; CDR2 reads ANQGSEA. The CDR3 runs to 12 residues. In DNA, the CDR3 is TGCAGCGCTGCCAGGGGGCAAGAGACCCAGTACTTC. This gives the protein CSAARGQETQYF.

The chain carries TRBV18 and TRBJ2-1; 9 bases agree with TRBD1. The ends lost 5 bases at V and 6 bases at J; junction bases unmatched: 8. The CDR3 runs 15 residues. Germline V gene sequence: CDR1 KGHSH, CDR2 LQKENI. The CDR3 coding sequence is TGTGCCAGCTCAACGGCCGGGACAGGGCGCAATGAGCAGTTCTTC. It is translated as CASSTAGTGRNEQFF.